This T cell receptor beta chain is from a study of tumor-infiltrating lymphocytes in localized non-small cell lung cancer. Profiling relied on immunoSEQ multiplex PCR, and the TCRdb table lists in-frame clones only, not all of them. The sample lists roughly 10,000 clones, approximately 77% occurring once. The sequenced material came from lung tumor tissue. This receptor was identified in a human donor with non-small cell lung cancer.

The CDR3 sequence is CASSARQGKVTQYF. The CDR3 region has the DNA TGTGCCAGCAGCGCCCGACAGGGTAAAGTGACCCAGTACTTC. The chain is built from TRBV7-7 and TRBJ2-5; 7 positions agree with TRBD1. CDR1 is SSHAT, CDR2 FNYEAQ, per germline (reference sequence). The CDR3 has 14 residues. Trimming took 5 bases from V and 7 from J; bases not matched to a gene: 10.